The rows below give T cell receptor beta chains drawn from one sample of a study of identical twins. TCRdb independently ran MiXCR on the 5' RACE reads; one entry per CDR3 protein. The sample lists about 690,000 distinct CDR3 sequences, roughly 6.2% occurring once. Sequenced: naive T cells sorted from blood. The receptors here all came from a man between 18 and 35 years old in good health. CDR3s include the opening cysteine and the closing phenylalanine or tryptophan.

>TRBJ1-2|TRBV7-2
CASSSGGQGAYGYTF
>TRBJ2-1|TRBV5-1
CASSPGLAGEGEQFF
>TRBJ2-1|TRBV5-1
CASSLENPGSYNEQFF
>TRBJ2-3|TRBV27
CASSPRQWGTDTQYF
>TRBJ1-2|TRBV12-3/TRBV12-4
CASSLAGYGYTF
>TRBJ2-3|TRBV5-1
CASSRDRGIDTQYF
>TRBJ1-1|TRBV15
CATSPQGSSEAFF
>TRBJ2-1|TRBV20-1
CSAVRGGPYNEQFF
>TRBJ1-5|TRBV6-2/TRBV6-3
CASTLTGGQPQHF
>TRBJ1-1|TRBV16
CASSQSSGYTEAFF
>TRBJ1-1|TRBV11-2
CASSLDPGTGEAFF
>TRBJ2-1|TRBV12-3/TRBV12-4
CASSLAATGLAVLEQFF
>TRBJ1-2|TRBV7-9
CASTPAATNYGYTF
>TRBJ1-4|TRBV7-8
CASSLGHQGEKLFF
>TRBJ2-7|TRBV7-9
CASSRILAGYEQYF
>TRBJ2-3|TRBV5-1
CASSLGQGQGSDTQYF
>TRBJ2-7|TRBV20-1
CSARGRSSYEQYF
>TRBJ2-1|TRBV20-1
CSAFLAGGGEQFF
>TRBJ2-3|TRBV18
CASSPPTGVGTDTQYF
>TRBJ2-7|TRBV28
CASSLSLERVSSYEQYF
>TRBJ1-6|TRBV4-2
CASSQDRVSPLHF
>TRBJ2-3|TRBV5-1
CASSLYGGGTDTQYF
>TRBJ1-6|TRBV12-3/TRBV12-4
CASSPSPYAPLHF
>TRBJ2-1|TRBV29-1
CSAATDSYNEQFF
>TRBJ2-2|TRBV24-1
CATSGATGTVRAGELFF
>TRBJ2-5|TRBV9
CASSVGSGTPGETQYF
>TRBJ1-2|TRBV29-1
CSVTTGGNYGYTF
>TRBJ2-1|TRBV10-2
CASSPRKGSIDEQFF
>TRBJ1-3|TRBV4-3
CASSQGGLSGNTIYF
>TRBJ1-1|TRBV12-3/TRBV12-4
CASSFIPGGAFF
>TRBJ2-6|TRBV27
CASSFAASGANVLTF
>TRBJ1-2|TRBV12-3/TRBV12-4
CASSPGTSVPYGYTF
>TRBJ2-7|TRBV12-3/TRBV12-4
CASREGVTYEQYF
>TRBJ2-3|TRBV7-2
CASSSFTTDTQYF
>TRBJ1-1|TRBV5-1
CASSLASGLNTEAFF
>TRBJ2-3|TRBV18
CASSLDGSWTDTQYF
>TRBJ2-1|TRBV27
CASTDRDRSYNEQFF
>TRBJ2-3|TRBV4-2
CASSQGVGANTDTQYF
>TRBJ2-3|TRBV5-1
CASSTGQGEPDTQYF
>TRBJ2-5|TRBV6-1
CASSEGFRGDF
>TRBJ1-5|TRBV6-1
CAIMPGLFSNQPQHF
>TRBJ2-2|TRBV5-1
CASSLEGSPETNTGELFF
>TRBJ2-4|TRBV30
CAWSPGGKGKNIQYF
>TRBJ1-2|TRBV12-3/TRBV12-4
CASSFWDIPHGYTF
>TRBJ1-5|TRBV30
CAWSQYSNQPQHF
>TRBJ2-6|TRBV11-2
CASSLVSPGWGSGANVLTF
>TRBJ2-1|TRBV20-1
CSARDTSGRINNEQFF
>TRBJ2-3|TRBV9
CASTGSGGTDTQYF
>TRBJ2-7|TRBV6-1
CASSTAGGPTEQYF
>TRBJ2-5|TRBV7-8
CASNPRPQETQYF
>TRBJ1-4|TRBV25-1
CASSDTRGNEKLFF
>TRBJ2-7|TRBV6-6
CASSYSGLYEQYF
>TRBJ1-1|TRBV30
CAYHRQGRSTEAFF
>TRBJ2-2|TRBV12-3/TRBV12-4
CASRRIGGRATGELFF
>TRBJ2-1|TRBV20-1
CSAPGLLAGSSYNEQFF
>TRBJ2-5|TRBV4-3
CASSQDKAGGSIGGTQYF
>TRBJ1-6|TRBV20-1
CSAEQGSNSPLHF